The rows below give T cell receptor beta chains drawn from one sample of a study of CD8+CD57+ T cells in acquired aplastic anemia. TCRdb ran MiXCR on the reads and lists one entry per CDR3 protein. The data hold 150,000 or so distinct CDR3 sequences, with 40% to 55% observed a single time. The source material was sorted CD4+, CD8+, or CD8+CD57+ T cells (not recorded which) from PBMCs. The receptors derive from a human donor with aplastic anemia. The CDR3 runs from the conserved cysteine through the conserved F or W. Fields, in order: D gene, J gene, CDR3 length, clone size, V gene, CDR3 DNA, CDR3 protein. D genes are given only for firm matches. For some rows the clone size is stated as once, few or many, or as a class when expanded; others skip it.

. | TRBJ2-3 | 14 | many | TRBV5-1 | TGCGCCAGCAGCTTGACCAGTTTATCCGATACGCAGTATTTT | CASSLTSLSDTQYF
. | TRBJ1-2 | 11 | . | TRBV7-2 | TGTGCCAGGAAAGGGCGCAAAGGCTACACCTTC | CARKGRKGYTF
. | TRBJ1-1 | 12 | . | TRBV29-1 | TGCAGCGTTGACAGAAGGGGCACTGAAGCTTTCTTT | CSVDRRGTEAFF
. | TRBJ2-1 | 13 | . | TRBV10-1 | TGCGCCAGCAATGAACTCTCCTACAATGAGCAGTTCTTC | CASNELSYNEQFF
. | TRBJ1-6 | 13 | once | TRBV24-1 | TGTGCCACCCAGGAATACATTAATTCACCCCTCCACTTT | CATQEYINSPLHF
TRBD2 | TRBJ2-1 | 15 | many | TRBV7-7 | TGTGCCAGCAGCCCAGGGACTAAATCCTCCAATGAGCAGTTCTTC | CASSPGTKSSNEQFF
TRBD1 | TRBJ1-2 | 16 | . | TRBV7-8 | TGTGCCAGCAGCTTAGCGCGGGGGACAGCTAACTATAGCTACACCTTC | CASSLARGTANYSYTF
TRBD1 | TRBJ1-4 | 14 | . | TRBV19 | TGTGCCAGTAGTACGGGACAGGTACCTGGAAAACTGTTTTTT | CASSTGQVPGKLFF
. | TRBJ1-4 | 13 | many | TRBV20-1 | TGCAGTGCTAGATTCAGGACCCATGAAAAACTGTTTTTT | CSARFRTHEKLFF
TRBD1 | TRBJ1-6 | 15 | many | TRBV9 | TGTGCCAGCAGCATTCAGGGACAGGGGAATTCACCCCTCCACTTT | CASSIQGQGNSPLHF
. | TRBJ2-1 | 15 | . | TRBV24-1 | TGTGCCACCAGTGATCCAGGGATCTCCTACAATGAGCAGTTCTTC | CATSDPGISYNEQFF
TRBD1 | TRBJ1-1 | 13 | . | TRBV12-3/TRBV12-4 | TGTGCCAGCTGCCGGGACAGGAACACTGAAGCTTTCTTT | CASCRDRNTEAFF
. | TRBJ1-6 | 20 | . | TRBV2 | TGTGCCAGCAGTGCCGACGTTTCCCACAGGGCTTCCTCCTATAATTCACCCCTCCACTTT | CASSADVSHRASSYNSPLHF
. | TRBJ1-1 | 14 | . | TRBV15 | TGTGCCACCAGCAGAGATAGGAGGGTTCCGGAAGCCTTCTTT | CATSRDRRVPEAFF
. | TRBJ1-6 | 15 | many | TRBV19 | TGTGCCAGTAGTCAGGACAGAGGAAAAGCTTCACCCCTCCACTTT | CASSQDRGKASPLHF
. | TRBJ2-1 | 15 | many | TRBV12-3/TRBV12-4 | TGTGCCAGCCGCCCCGACAGTAGCTCCTACAATGAGCAGTTCTTC | CASRPDSSSYNEQFF
TRBD1 | TRBJ2-7 | 13 | . | TRBV19 | TGTGCCAGTCGTGGACAGGAATACTACGAGCAGTACTTC | CASRGQEYYEQYF
. | TRBJ2-3 | 12 | . | TRBV15 | TGTGCCACCAGCAGAGATCGAAATGAGCAGTATTTC | CATSRDRNEQYF
TRBD2 | TRBJ2-3 | 15 | many | TRBV11-2 | TGTGCCAGCAGACGAAGCGGGGCTAGCACAGATACGCAGTATTTT | CASRRSGASTDTQYF
. | TRBJ1-2 | 12 | many | TRBV29-1 | TGCAGCGTTGCCCCAGGGGCGGGGGGCTACACCTTC | CSVAPGAGGYTF
. | TRBJ1-2 | 15 | . | TRBV24-1 | TGTGCCACCAGTGATCGCAAAGACAGTTCCTATGGCTACACCTTC | CATSDRKDSSYGYTF
. | TRBJ2-1 | 13 | many | TRBV19 | TGTGCCAGTAGACGAACAACCAACGATGAGCAGTTCTTC | CASRRTTNDEQFF
. | TRBJ2-2 | 15 | many | TRBV12-3/TRBV12-4 | TGTGCCAGCAACACGAGGGGGGTGGACACCGGGGAGCTGTTTTTT | CASNTRGVDTGELFF
. | TRBJ1-1 | 15 | . | TRBV10-1 | TGCGCCAGCAGTACCGGGGCAGCGACGAACACTGAAGCTTTCTTT | CASSTGAATNTEAFF
TRBD2 | TRBJ2-5 | 16 | once | TRBV20-1 | TGCAGTGCTAGCCTCGCTAGCGGGGGGGTCCGAGAGACCCAGTACTTC | CSASLASGGVRETQYF
TRBD1 | TRBJ1-5 | 16 | . | TRBV19 | TGTGCCAGTGGACTAGCGGGACAGGGGGCGCGTCAGCCCCAGCATTTT | CASGLAGQGARQPQHF
TRBD2 | TRBJ2-1 | 19 | . | TRBV11-1 | TGTGCCAGCGGCTTAGGACGGCTAGCGGGAGTGAGGGCCTACAATGAGCAGTTCTTC | CASGLGRLAGVRAYNEQFF
. | TRBJ2-7 | 13 | once | TRBV7-9 | TGTGCCAGCAGTTTACGGTCCCAATACGAGCAGTACTTC | CASSLRSQYEQYF
. | TRBJ1-1 | 12 | . | TRBV24-1 | TGTGCCACCAGTGATGCGACAGCTCAGGCTTTCTTT | CATSDATAQAFF
. | TRBJ2-7 | 17 | . | TRBV25-1 | TGTGCCAGCAGTGAGCTCGGGGACCGCTGGGGCCTATACGAGCAGTACTTC | CASSELGDRWGLYEQYF
. | TRBJ2-3 | 15 | . | TRBV30 | TGTGCCTGGAGTCGGGGCGCCCTAAGCACAGATACGCAGTATTTT | CAWSRGALSTDTQYF